This TCR beta chain was sequenced in a study of graft-versus-host responses after intestinal transplantation. As for the study in general: Every recipient had anti-thymocyte globulin induction and around 3 years of tacrolimus plus steroids. Points from the study as a whole: Patients who carried graft-donor T cell macrochimerism also had high graft-versus-host to host-versus-graft clonal ratios in their allografts. GvH clone levels peaked in circulation, and this peak was associated with early post-transplant HvG declines.

On this clone: What it binds is unknown.

Germline CDR1 MNHEY, CDR2 SMNVEV (reference sequence). With V trimmed by 9 bases and J by 10 bases, 10 bases remained unmatched. This CDR3 contains 13 residues. Sequencing used immunoSEQ multiplex PCR; TCRdb keeps in-frame clones, though not all of them. The sample has tens of thousands of clones; approximately 93% are singletons. The rearrangement joins TRBV27 to TRBJ1-4; TRBD1 agrees at 8 bases. The input for sequencing was PBMCs, taken 156 days after intestinal transplant. The receptor's source is a human patient who received an intestinal transplant, so some T cells may come from the graft donor. CDR3 sequence reads: CASQGAVSGKLFF. The CDR3 DNA is TGTGCCAGTCAGGGGGCTGTGTCGGGAAAACTGTTTTTT.